This T cell receptor (beta chain) is from a study of cytomegalovirus exposure and HLA in healthy donors. The germline V and J ends were trimmed by 7 bases and 2 bases, with 12 bases remaining between them. This CDR3 comprises 14 residues. The germline CDR1 and CDR2 sequences are LNHDA and SQIVND (reference sequence). Details on this clone: Its cognate antigen is unknown.

Study outcomes and limitations: What a later analysis reportedly showed was that an Asian-associated ancestry cluster had fewer N-insertions than the approximately 700-donor mean.

A multiplex PCR was run with 60 Vbeta primers and 13 Jbeta primers. Clones were sequenced by immunoSEQ multiplex PCR, and TCRdb holds only the in-frame ones, with some missing. The table lists about 150,000 clones, about 85% of them singletons. The chain joins TRBV19 to TRBJ1-5; maybe TRBD1 (6 bases). This TCR came from a woman aged 18 to 35 in good health and CMV-seronegative. Sequencing used PBMCs. The CDR3 sequence is CASNRGAGNQPQHF. The CDR3 DNA follows: TGTGCCAGTAATCGGGGGGCAGGCAATCAGCCCCAGCATTTT.